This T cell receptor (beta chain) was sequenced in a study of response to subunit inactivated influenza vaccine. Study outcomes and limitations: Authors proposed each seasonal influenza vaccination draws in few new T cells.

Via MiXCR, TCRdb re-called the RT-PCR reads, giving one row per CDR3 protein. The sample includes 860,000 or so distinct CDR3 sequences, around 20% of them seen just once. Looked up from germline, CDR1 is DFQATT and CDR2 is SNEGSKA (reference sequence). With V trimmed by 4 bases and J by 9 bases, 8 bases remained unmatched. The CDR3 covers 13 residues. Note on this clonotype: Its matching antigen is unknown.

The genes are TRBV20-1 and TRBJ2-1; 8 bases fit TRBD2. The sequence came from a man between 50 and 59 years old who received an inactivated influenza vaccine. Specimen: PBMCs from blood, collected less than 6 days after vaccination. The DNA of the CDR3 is TGCAGTGCTAAACTAGCGGCACACGGTGAGCAGTTCTTC. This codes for CSAKLAAHGEQFF.